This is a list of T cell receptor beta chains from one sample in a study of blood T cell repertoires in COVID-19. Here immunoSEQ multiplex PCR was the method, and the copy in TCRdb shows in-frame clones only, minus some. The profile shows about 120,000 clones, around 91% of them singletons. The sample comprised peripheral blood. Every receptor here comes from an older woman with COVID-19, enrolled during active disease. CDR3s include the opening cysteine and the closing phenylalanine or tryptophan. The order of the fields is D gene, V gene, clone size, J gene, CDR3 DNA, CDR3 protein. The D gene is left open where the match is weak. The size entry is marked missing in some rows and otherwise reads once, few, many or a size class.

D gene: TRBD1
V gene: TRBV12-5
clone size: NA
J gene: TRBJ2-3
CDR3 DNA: TGTGCTAGTGCCTTGACAGGGATCAGCACAGATACGCAGTATTTT
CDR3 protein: CASALTGISTDTQYF

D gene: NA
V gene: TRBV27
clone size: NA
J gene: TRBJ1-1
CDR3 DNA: TGTGCCAGCAGTTTAATCGGGGGACCGACCACTGAAGCTTTCTTT
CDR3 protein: CASSLIGGPTTEAFF

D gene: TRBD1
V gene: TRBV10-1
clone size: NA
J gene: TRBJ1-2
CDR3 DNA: TGCGCCAGCAGGGATTACAGGGGATCCCATAACTATGGCTACACCTTC
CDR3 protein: CASRDYRGSHNYGYTF

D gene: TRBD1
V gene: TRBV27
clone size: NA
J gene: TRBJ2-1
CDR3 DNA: TGTGCCAGCGCAGGCGGGACAGGGATTAATGAGCAGTTCTTC
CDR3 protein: CASAGGTGINEQFF

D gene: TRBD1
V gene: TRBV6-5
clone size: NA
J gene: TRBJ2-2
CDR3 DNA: TGTGCCAGCCGCCCCGGGACAGGGGGGTTCGGGGAGCTGTTTTTT
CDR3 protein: CASRPGTGGFGELFF

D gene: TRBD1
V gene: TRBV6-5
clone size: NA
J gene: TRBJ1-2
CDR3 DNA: TGTGCCAGCAGTTACGCCGGGACAGGACAGCGCTACACCTTC
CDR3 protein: CASSYAGTGQRYTF

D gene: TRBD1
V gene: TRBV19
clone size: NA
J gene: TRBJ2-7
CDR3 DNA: TGTGCCAGTAGTCCGGGACAGGGGGAATACGAGCAGTACTTC
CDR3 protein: CASSPGQGEYEQYF

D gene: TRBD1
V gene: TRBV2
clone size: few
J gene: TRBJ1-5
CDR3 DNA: TGTGCCAGCAGGACAGGGGGCCTTCAGCCCCAGCATTTT
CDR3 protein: CASRTGGLQPQHF

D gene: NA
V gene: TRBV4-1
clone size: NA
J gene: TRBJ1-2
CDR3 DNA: TGCGCCAGCAGCCAGGCCCAGGGTGGCTATGGCTACACCTTC
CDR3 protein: CASSQAQGGYGYTF

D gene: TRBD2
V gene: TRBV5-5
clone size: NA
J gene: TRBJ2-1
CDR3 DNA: TGTGCCAGCAGCTCTGGACTAGCGGGGGGCTGGGAGCAGTTCTTC
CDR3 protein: CASSSGLAGGWEQFF

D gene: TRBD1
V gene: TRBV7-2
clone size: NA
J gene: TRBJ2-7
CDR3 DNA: TGTGCCAGCAGCTCGACAGGGGGCGCCTACGAGCAGTACTTC
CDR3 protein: CASSSTGGAYEQYF

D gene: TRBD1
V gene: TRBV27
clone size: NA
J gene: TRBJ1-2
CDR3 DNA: TGTGCCAGCAGTTTATTGGCAGGGGGGTATGGCTACACCTTC
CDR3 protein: CASSLLAGGYGYTF

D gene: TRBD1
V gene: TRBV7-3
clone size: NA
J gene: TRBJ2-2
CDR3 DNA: TGTGCCAGCAGCTTTGGCGGGGACAGGGGTGCCACCGGGGAGCTGTTTTTT
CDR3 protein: CASSFGGDRGATGELFF

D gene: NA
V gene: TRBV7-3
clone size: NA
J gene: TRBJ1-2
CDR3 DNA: TGTGCCAGCAGCTTAACGATACAGGGCGGGGGCTACACCTTC
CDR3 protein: CASSLTIQGGGYTF

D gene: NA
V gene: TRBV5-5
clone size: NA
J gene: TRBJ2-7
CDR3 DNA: TGTGCCAGCAGCTTGTTGGTACAGTCCTACGAGCAGTACTTC
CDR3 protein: CASSLLVQSYEQYF

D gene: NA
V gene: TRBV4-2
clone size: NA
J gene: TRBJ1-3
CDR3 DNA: TGTGCCAGCAGCCAAGATAGAGGCCTTTCTGGAAACACCATATATTTT
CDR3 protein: CASSQDRGLSGNTIYF

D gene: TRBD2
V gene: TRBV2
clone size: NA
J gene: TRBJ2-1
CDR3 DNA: TGTGCCAGCAGTGCGGGGGGGATGTCCTACAATGAGCAGTTCTTC
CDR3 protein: CASSAGGMSYNEQFF

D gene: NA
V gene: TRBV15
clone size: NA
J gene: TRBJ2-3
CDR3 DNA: TGTGCCACCAGCAGAGATAACAGGAAAGGGGATACGCAGTATTTT
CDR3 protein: CATSRDNRKGDTQYF

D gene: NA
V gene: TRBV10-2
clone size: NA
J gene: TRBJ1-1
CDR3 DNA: TGCGCCAGCAGTGAACGGGAGAACACTGAAGCTTTCTTT
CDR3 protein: CASSERENTEAFF

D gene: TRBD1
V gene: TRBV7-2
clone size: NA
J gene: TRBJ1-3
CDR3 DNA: TGTGCCAGCAGCTGGGACAGGGCGGGTGGAAACACCATATATTTT
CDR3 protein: CASSWDRAGGNTIYF

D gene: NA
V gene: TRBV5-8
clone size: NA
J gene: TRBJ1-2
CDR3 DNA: TGTGCCAGCAGCTTGGGACTGTCAGCTGCATATGGCTACACCTTC
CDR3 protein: CASSLGLSAAYGYTF

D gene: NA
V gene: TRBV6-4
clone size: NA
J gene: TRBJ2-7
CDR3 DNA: TGTGCCAGCAAACTAAACAGGGACTCCTACGAGCAGTACTTC
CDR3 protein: CASKLNRDSYEQYF

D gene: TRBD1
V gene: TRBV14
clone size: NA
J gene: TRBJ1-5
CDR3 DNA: TGTGCCAGCAGCCTTACAGGGGGCGGCAATCAGCCCCAGCATTTT
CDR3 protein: CASSLTGGGNQPQHF

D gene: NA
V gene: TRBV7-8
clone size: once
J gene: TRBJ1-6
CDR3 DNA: TGTGCCAGCAGCTTAGGTGGGGGCGGATACATGGATTCACCCCTCCACTTT
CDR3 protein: CASSLGGGGYMDSPLHF

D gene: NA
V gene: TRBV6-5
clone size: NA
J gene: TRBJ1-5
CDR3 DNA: TGTGCCACCCAGGGGAGCTATAGCAATCAGCCCCAGCATTTT
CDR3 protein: CATQGSYSNQPQHF